This entry lists 13 T cell receptor beta chains sequenced from one sample in a study of glioma-infiltrating T cells after dendritic cell vaccination. TCRdb keeps only in-frame clones here, not all; method: immunoSEQ multiplex PCR. The sample includes roughly 80,000 clones, about nine tenths of them seen just once. Regarding time point: after dendritic cell vaccination, including at tumor progression/relapse. The sample consisted of blood, taken after dendritic cell vaccination. These receptors were taken from a human donor with glioblastoma.

The chain couples TRBV5-4 to TRBJ1-4; D call uncertain. Trimming left V 0 bases short and J 8 bases short, with 14 bases between. Looked up from germline, CDR1 is SGHNT and CDR2 is YYREEE (reference sequence). CDR3 length: 15 residues. The CDR3 nucleotides read TGTGCCAGCAGCTTGGAGGGCCAACGGGGAGAAAAACTGTTTTTT. Residues: CASSLEGQRGEKLFF.

The V gene is TRBV29-1, the J gene TRBJ1-1; maybe TRBD1 (6 bases). Germline values: CDR1 SQVTM, CDR2 ANQGSEA. Between the trimmed V and J ends, which lost 7 bases and 3 bases, there was a span of 12 bases. The CDR3 has 12 residues. The CDR3 nucleotides are TGCAGCGCCGAGGCAGGGGACACTGAAGCTTTCTTT. Protein sequence: CSAEAGDTEAFF. Full variable domain (rest looked up from reference TRBV29-1 and TRBJ1-1): SAVISQKPSRDICQRGTSLTIQCQVDSQVTMMFWYRQQPGQSLTLIATANQGSEATYESGFVIDKFPISRPNLTFSTLTVSNMSPEDSSIYLCSAEAGDTEAFFGQGTRLTVV.

This chain uses TRBV6-6 with TRBJ1-5; a possible D gene is TRBD1 (6 bases). CDR1 MNHNY and CDR2 SVGAGI come from the germline V gene (reference sequence). V gave up 5 bases and J gave up 6 bases, with 14 bases separating them. The CDR3 spans 14 residues. The CDR3 protein is CASSPTGSGQPQHF. CDR3 DNA sequence: TGTGCCAGCAGTCCAACAGGGTCCGGTCAGCCCCAGCATTTT.

The V and J genes are TRBV6-1 and TRBJ2-5, with a possible D match to TRBD1 (6 bases). Germline CDR1 is MNHNS and CDR2 is SASEGT. V was pared by 6 bases and J by 2 bases, with 16 bases between. The CDR3 spans 15 residues. DNA of the CDR3: TGTGCCAGCAGGACAGGCCAACGAGGGCAAGAGACCCAGTACTTC. As protein: CASRTGQRGQETQYF.

The CDR3 DNA sequence: TGCAGCGTTGAGGAACGGAGCTCTGGAAACACCATATATTTT. Its protein product is CSVEERSSGNTIYF. The chain has TRBV29-1 and TRBJ1-3; D gene unclear. V was trimmed by 3 bases and J by 0 bases, leaving 9 bases between them. Looked up from germline, CDR1 is SQVTM and CDR2 is ANQGSEA. CDR3 size: 14 residues.

The rearrangement joins TRBV6-1 to TRBJ2-3; 9 nucleotides line up with TRBD1. Germline-derived CDR1 and CDR2 are MNHNS and SASEGT. CDR3 length: 14 residues. After removal of 11 bases from V and 1 base from J, the junction contained 7 bases not matched to a gene. CDR3 sequence reads: CAGGQGMGTDTQYF. In DNA, the CDR3 is TGTGCCGGCGGACAGGGGATGGGCACAGATACGCAGTATTTT.

As for this clone: This sample also contains other DNA sequences that code for the same CDR3. The rearrangement links TRBV2 to TRBJ1-5; the match to TRBD1 covers 9 bases. Looked up from germline, CDR1 is SNHLY and CDR2 is FYNNEI. CDR3 length equals 13 residues. Trimming took 4 bases from V and 6 from J; bases not matched to a gene: 1. The CDR3 loop is CASSGQGGQPQHF. CDR3 DNA sequence: TGTGCCAGCAGTGGACAGGGGGGTCAGCCCCAGCATTTT.

The rearrangement links TRBV7-3 to TRBJ2-2, with 13 nucleotides matching TRBD2. The junction had 2 bases not matched to a gene; V was cut back by 2 bases and J by 2 bases. The CDR3 contains 17 residues. The germline CDR1 and CDR2 sequences are SGHTA and FQGTGA. CDR3 nucleotide sequence: TGTGCCAGCAGCTTACTGGGACTAGCGGGAAACACCGGGGAGCTGTTTTTT. It codes for CASSLLGLAGNTGELFF.

This clone occurred once. Here the CDR3 DNA reads TGTGCCAGCAGCTTACTTGGTAGCTCCTACAATGAGCAGTTCTTC. Translating gives CASSLLGSSYNEQFF. The rearrangement links TRBV7-9 to TRBJ2-1; D call uncertain. Germline V gene data show CDR1 as SEHNR and CDR2 as FQNEAQ (reference sequence). Deletions cut 2 bases from V and 0 bases from J, with 8 bases between. The CDR3 has 15 amino acids.

The V gene is TRBV4-1, the J gene TRBJ2-7; the match to TRBD2 covers 8 bases. With 0 bases clipped from V and 2 bases from J, the junction kept 3 bases outside the gene matches. There are 15 residues in the CDR3. CDR1 MGHRA and CDR2 YSYEKL come from the germline V gene. The CDR3 is CASSQEWREAYEQYF. The CDR3 nucleotides are TGCGCCAGCAGCCAAGAATGGCGGGAGGCCTACGAGCAGTACTTC.

V is TRBV7-6 and J is TRBJ2-5, with 8 bases identical to TRBD1. V was pared by 2 bases and J by 5 bases, with 7 bases of the junction left unmatched. The CDR3 loop spans 15 amino acids. Per germline, CDR1 SGHVS and CDR2 FNYEAQ. The CDR3 region is CASSLSTGVGETQYF. The CDR3 bases are TGTGCCAGCAGCTTATCGACAGGGGTAGGGGAGACCCAGTACTTC.

This chain uses TRBV29-1 with TRBJ1-1; the match to TRBD1 covers 10 bases. With V trimmed by 4 bases and J by 0 bases, 8 bases remained unmatched. The CDR3 consists of 16 residues. Germline CDR1 reads SQVTM; CDR2 reads ANQGSEA. This CDR3 reads CSVVGDRGVVNTEAFF. CDR3 sequence (DNA): TGCAGCGTTGTCGGGGACAGGGGCGTGGTGAACACTGAAGCTTTCTTT.

The rearrangement links TRBV19 to TRBJ2-7; TRBD2 agrees at 10 bases. Trimming cost V 3 bases and J 5 bases; bases outside gene matches: 13. Germline V gene data show CDR1 as LNHDA and CDR2 as SQIVND (reference sequence). The CDR3 loop spans 17 amino acids. The CDR3 spells CASSIARRGTSVHEQYF. The CDR3 DNA is TGTGCCAGTAGTATCGCCAGGAGGGGGACTAGCGTTCACGAGCAGTACTTC. Complete variable domain (other parts from reference TRBV19 and TRBJ2-7): DGGITQSPKYLFRKEGQNVTLSCEQNLNHDAMYWYRQDPGQGLRLIYYSQIVNDFQKGDIAEGYSVSREKKESFPLTVTSAQKNPTAFYLCASSIARRGTSVHEQYFGPGTRLTVT.